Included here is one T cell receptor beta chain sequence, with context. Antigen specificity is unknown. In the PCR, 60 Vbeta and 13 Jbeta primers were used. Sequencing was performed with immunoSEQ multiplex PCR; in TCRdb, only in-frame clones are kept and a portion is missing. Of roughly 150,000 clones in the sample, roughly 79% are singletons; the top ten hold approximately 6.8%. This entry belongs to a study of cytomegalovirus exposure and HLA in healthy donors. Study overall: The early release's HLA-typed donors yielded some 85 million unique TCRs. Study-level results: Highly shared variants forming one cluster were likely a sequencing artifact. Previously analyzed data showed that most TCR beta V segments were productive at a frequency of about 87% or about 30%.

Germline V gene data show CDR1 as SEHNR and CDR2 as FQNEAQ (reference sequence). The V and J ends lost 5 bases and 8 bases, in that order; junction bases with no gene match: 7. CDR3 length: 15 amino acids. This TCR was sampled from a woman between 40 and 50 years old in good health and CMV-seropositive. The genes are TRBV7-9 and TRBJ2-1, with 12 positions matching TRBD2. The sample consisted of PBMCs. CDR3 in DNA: TGTGCCAGCAGCCGGACTAGCGGGGATGTCTATGAGCAGTTCTTC. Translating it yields CASSRTSGDVYEQFF.